Listed here is a single TCR beta chain. The PCR contained 60 Vbeta and 13 Jbeta primers. This table comes from immunoSEQ multiplex PCR, and its TCRdb copy is limited to in-frame clones, with some not included. The sample lists around 150,000 clones, around four fifths occurring once. The data were obtained in a study of cytomegalovirus exposure and HLA in healthy donors. CDR1 and CDR2 (germline): SGHRS, YFSETQ. Trimming stripped 4 bases from V and 3 bases from J, with 16 bases between. The CDR3 is 15 amino acids. This clonotype was obtained from a woman in her twenties or thirties in good health and CMV-seronegative. This chain links TRBV5-1 with TRBJ2-5, with TRBD2 as a possible D gene (6 bases). Specimen: PBMCs. The DNA of the CDR3 is TGCGCCAGCAGCCGAAGACTAGGAGGGGAAGAGACCCAGTACTTC. This translates into CASSRRLGGEETQYF.